This T cell receptor beta chain appears in the sequencing data of a study of cytomegalovirus exposure and HLA in healthy donors. Clones were read by immunoSEQ multiplex PCR, and TCRdb kept only the in-frame ones, dropping some. The sample consists of 100,000 to 150,000 clones, 88% of them appearing once. General study points: According to a subsequent analysis, TCR clusters identified in the first cohort showed a tendency to co-occur across the 120 or so validation repertoires. Cytomegalovirus status, reportedly, was diagnosed with high specificity and sensitivity by the classifier. Under in vitro conditions, a few CMV-associated chains were confirmed as specific for CMV antigens.

As to this clone: Antigen unknown.

Among the 100 to 150 subjects of the validation cohort, separate from the roughly 670-subject first cohort, were the donors. CDR3 length: 15 residues. The trim removed 6 bases at V and 4 bases at J, leaving 7 bases unmatched. Germline CDR1 MNHNS, CDR2 SASEGT. This rearrangement joins TRBV6-1 to TRBJ1-5, with 9 bases fitting TRBD1. The clonotype comes from a man younger than 45 in good health and CMV-seronegative. What was sequenced was PBMCs. This CDR3 is CASRLGQGQNQPQHF. The CDR3 DNA reads as TGTGCCAGCAGGCTAGGACAGGGGCAAAATCAGCCCCAGCATTTT.